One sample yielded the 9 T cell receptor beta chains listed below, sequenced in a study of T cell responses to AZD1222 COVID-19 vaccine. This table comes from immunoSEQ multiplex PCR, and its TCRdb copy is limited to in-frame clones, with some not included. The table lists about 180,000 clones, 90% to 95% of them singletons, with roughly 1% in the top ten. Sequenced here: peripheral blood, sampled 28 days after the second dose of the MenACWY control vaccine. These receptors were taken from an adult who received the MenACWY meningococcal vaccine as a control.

The CDR3, as DNA: TGTGCTAGTGGTTCCCCGAATGCAGTGCAAGAGACCCAGTACTTC. Translation: CASGSPNAVQETQYF. The rearrangement uses TRBV12-5 and TRBJ2-5; no definite D call. V was pared by 4 bases and J by 2 bases, with 14 bases between. From germline, CDR1 is LGHNT and CDR2 FRNRAP. This CDR3 has 15 residues.

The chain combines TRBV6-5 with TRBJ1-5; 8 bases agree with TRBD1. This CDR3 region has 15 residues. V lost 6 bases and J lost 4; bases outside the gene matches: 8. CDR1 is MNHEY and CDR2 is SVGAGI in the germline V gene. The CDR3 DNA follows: TGTGCCAGCAGATCTACAGACAGGGGAAATCAGCCCCAGCATTTT. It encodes CASRSTDRGNQPQHF.

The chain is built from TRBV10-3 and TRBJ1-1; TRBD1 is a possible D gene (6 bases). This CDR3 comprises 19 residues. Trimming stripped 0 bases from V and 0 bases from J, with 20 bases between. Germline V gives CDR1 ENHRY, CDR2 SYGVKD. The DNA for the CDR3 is TGTGCCATCAGTGAGTCGAAAGGGGGGGCGTCGGGGATGAACACTGAAGCTTTCTTT. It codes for CAISESKGGASGMNTEAFF.

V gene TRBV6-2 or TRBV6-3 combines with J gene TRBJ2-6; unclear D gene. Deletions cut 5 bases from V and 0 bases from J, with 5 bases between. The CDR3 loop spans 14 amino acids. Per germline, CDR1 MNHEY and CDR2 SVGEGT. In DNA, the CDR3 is TGTGCCAGCAGTCTCGACTCTGGGGCCAACGTCCTGACTTTC. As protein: CASSLDSGANVLTF.

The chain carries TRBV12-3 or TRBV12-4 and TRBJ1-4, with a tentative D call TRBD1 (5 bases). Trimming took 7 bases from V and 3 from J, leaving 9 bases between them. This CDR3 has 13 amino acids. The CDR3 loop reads CASTGRANEKLFF. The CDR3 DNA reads TGTGCCAGCACGGGACGGGCTAATGAAAAACTGTTTTTT.

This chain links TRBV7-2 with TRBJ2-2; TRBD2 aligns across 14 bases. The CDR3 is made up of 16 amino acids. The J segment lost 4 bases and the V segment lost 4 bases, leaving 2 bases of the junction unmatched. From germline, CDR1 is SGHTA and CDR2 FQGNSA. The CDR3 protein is CASSSGLAGGTGELFF. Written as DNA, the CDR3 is TGTGCCAGCAGCTCAGGACTAGCGGGGGGCACCGGGGAGCTGTTTTTT.

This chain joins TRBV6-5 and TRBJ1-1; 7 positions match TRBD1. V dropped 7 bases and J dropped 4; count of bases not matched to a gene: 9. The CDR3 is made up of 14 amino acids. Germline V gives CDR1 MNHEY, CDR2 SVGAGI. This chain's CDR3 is CASKSQGFVTEAFF. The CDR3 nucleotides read TGTGCCAGCAAGTCACAGGGGTTTGTCACTGAAGCTTTCTTT.

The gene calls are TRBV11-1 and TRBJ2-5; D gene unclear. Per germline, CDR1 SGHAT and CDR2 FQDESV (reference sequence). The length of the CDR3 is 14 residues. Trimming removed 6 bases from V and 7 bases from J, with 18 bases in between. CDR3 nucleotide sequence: TGTGCCAGCAGACTGGACGTAACGTACGGGACCCAGTACTTC. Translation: CASRLDVTYGTQYF.

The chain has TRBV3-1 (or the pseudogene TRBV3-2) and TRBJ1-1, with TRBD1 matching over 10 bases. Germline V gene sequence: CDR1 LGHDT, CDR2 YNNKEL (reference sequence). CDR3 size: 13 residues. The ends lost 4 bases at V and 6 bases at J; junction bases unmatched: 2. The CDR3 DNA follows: TGTGCCAGCAGCCCCGGGACAGGGGCTGAAGCTTTCTTT. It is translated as CASSPGTGAEAFF.